This TCR beta chain came from a study of cytomegalovirus exposure and HLA in healthy donors. This CDR3 has 16 residues. V was clipped by 5 bases and J by 0 bases, with 11 bases between them. Germline V CDR1 and CDR2: SGHAT, FQNNGV. Whole-study findings and limits: A few CMV-associated chains proved CMV antigen-specific in vitro. The study flagged 150 to 200 TCR beta chains as cytomegalovirus-associated.

Notes on this clone: Its antigen remains unknown.

Sequencing used immunoSEQ multiplex PCR; TCRdb keeps in-frame clones, though not all of them. The sample holds about 140,000 clones, about nine tenths seen once. The source material was PBMCs. The chain couples TRBV11-2 to TRBJ2-6, with D tentatively TRBD1 (5 bases). The origin of this receptor is a man aged 18 to 29 in good health and CMV-seronegative. Written as DNA, the CDR3 is TGTGCCAGCAGCCCAATCAGGGCCTCTGGGGCCAACGTCCTGACTTTC. Translating gives CASSPIRASGANVLTF.